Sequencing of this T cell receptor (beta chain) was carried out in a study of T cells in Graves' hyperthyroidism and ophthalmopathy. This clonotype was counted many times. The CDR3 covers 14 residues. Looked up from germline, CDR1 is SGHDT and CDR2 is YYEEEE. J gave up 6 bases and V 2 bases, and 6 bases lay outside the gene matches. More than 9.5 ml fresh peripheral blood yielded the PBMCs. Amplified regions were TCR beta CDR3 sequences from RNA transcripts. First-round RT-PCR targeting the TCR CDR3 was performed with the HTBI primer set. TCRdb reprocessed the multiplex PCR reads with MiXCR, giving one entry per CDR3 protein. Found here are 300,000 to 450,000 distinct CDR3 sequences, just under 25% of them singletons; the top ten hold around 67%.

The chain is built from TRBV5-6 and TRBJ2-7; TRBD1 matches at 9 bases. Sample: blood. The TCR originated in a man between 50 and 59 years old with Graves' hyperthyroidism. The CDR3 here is CASSFGTGGIEQYF. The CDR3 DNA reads TGTGCCAGCAGCTTTGGAACAGGGGGCATCGAGCAGTACTTC.